This T cell receptor beta chain derives from a study of graft-versus-host responses after intestinal transplantation. Background on the study: Following induction with anti-thymocyte globulin, all recipients were given tacrolimus and steroids for about 3 years. General observations from the study: Marrow from the recipient contained GvH clones, some of which had appeared first in ileum or blood.

The junction had 4 bases not matched to a gene; V was cut back by 4 bases and J by 5 bases. Germline loops: CDR1 SGDLS, CDR2 YYNGEE. This CDR3 has 14 residues. As to this clone: Its specificity is unknown.

Libraries were prepared by immunoSEQ multiplex PCR; TCRdb keeps only in-frame clonotypes and omits some of them. The repertoire includes fewer than 110,000 clones, roughly 93% of them detected once, and 1.2% sits in the top ten. The sequenced sample was unstimulated CD8+ T cells sorted from spleen or lymph node cells, obtained before intestinal transplant. The clonotype comes from a human donor who received an intestinal transplant. This chain links TRBV9 with TRBJ2-7; the match to TRBD1 covers 12 bases. Written as DNA, the CDR3 is TGTGCCAGCAGCTTCCGGGACAGGGGGCACGAGCAGTACTTC. It specifies CASSFRDRGHEQYF.